This T cell receptor beta chain appears in the sequencing data of a study of read filtering for tumor transcriptome and immune sequencing. Study results and caveats: The sorted CD138-negative fraction was a mixed bone marrow immune population, not purified T cells. Dropping single-read clonotypes raised IR-seq and RNA-seq shared-clonotype correlation.

At least ten counts were recorded for this clonotype. Its antigen remains unidentified. From about 400 ng of RNA, a library with molecular barcoded alpha/delta and beta/gamma adaptors was made. TCRdb reanalysed the reads using MiXCR and keeps one entry per CDR3 protein. The sample yields tens of thousands of distinct CDR3 sequences, 10% to 15% seen once. This clonotype originated in a donor older than 35 with multiple myeloma. Source material: a population of CD138-negative cells sorted from bone marrow.

The CDR3 nucleotides read TGTGCCACCAGCTTGGAGACAGGAAACAATGAGCAGTTCTTC. Amino acids: CATSLETGNNEQFF. V is TRBV15 and J is TRBJ2-1; perhaps TRBD1 as D (6 bases). The CDR3 has 14 amino acids. V gave up 5 bases and J gave up 5 bases, with 13 bases separating them. Germline V gives CDR1 LNHNV, CDR2 YYDKDF (reference sequence).